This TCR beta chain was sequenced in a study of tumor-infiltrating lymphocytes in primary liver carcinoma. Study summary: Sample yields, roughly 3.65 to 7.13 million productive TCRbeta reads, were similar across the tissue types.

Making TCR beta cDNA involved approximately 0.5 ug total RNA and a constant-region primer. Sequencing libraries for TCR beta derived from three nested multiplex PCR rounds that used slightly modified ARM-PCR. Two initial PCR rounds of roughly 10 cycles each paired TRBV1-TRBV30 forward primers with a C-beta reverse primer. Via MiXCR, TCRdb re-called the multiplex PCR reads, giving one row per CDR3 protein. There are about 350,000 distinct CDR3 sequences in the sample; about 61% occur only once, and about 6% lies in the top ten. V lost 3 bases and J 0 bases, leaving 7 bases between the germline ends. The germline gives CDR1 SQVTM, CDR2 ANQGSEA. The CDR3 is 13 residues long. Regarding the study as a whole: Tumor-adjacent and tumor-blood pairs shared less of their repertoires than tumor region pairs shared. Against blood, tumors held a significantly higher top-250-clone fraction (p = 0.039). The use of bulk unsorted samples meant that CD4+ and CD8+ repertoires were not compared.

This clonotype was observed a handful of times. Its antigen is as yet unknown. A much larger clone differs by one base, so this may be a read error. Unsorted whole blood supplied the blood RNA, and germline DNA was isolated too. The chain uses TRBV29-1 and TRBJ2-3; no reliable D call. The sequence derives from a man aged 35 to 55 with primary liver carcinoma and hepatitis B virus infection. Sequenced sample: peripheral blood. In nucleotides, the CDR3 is TGCAGCGTTGATGTGCTTAGCACAGATACGCAGTATTTT. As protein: CSVDVLSTDTQYF.